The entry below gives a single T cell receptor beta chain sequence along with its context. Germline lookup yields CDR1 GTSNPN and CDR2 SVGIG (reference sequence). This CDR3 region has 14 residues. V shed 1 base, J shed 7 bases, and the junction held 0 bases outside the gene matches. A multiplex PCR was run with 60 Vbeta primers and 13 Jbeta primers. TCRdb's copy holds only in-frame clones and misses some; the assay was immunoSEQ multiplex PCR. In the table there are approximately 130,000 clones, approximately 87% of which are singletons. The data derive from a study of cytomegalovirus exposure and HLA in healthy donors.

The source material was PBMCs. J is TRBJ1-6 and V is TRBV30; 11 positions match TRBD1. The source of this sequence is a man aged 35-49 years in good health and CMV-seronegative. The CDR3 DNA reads TGTGCCTGGAGTGGGGACAGGGGGAATTCACCCCTCCACTTT. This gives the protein CAWSGDRGNSPLHF.